The TCR beta chain under discussion was sequenced for a study of shared clonotypes between healthy human individuals. Overall study findings and caveats: Clonotype sharing among donors likely depends on sequencing depth. Non-shared clonotypes had lower generation probabilities than clonotypes shared by all four sorted-subset donors.

The CDR3 contains 20 residues. Germline values: CDR1 SGHAT, CDR2 FQNNGV. V shed 0 bases, J shed 3 bases, and the junction held 18 bases outside the gene matches. CD8 cells classed as naive were CD45RO-negative and positively selected for CCR7, excluding terminally differentiated effector memory CD45RA+ cells. Assay: immunoSEQ multiplex PCR; the TCRdb copy retains only in-frame clones and omits some. The repertoire holds some 2.1 million clones, with around 96% as singletons. In the case of this clone: Its matching antigen is unknown.

The V call is TRBV11-2, the J call TRBJ2-5; 8 bases match TRBD1. The TCR originated in a man aged 18 to 35 in good health. Sequencing input: naive CD8+ T cells sorted from blood. The CDR3 spells CASSLDRDRPVPSPKETQYF. The CDR3 DNA reads as TGTGCCAGCAGCTTAGATAGGGACAGGCCAGTCCCATCTCCGAAAGAGACCCAGTACTTC.